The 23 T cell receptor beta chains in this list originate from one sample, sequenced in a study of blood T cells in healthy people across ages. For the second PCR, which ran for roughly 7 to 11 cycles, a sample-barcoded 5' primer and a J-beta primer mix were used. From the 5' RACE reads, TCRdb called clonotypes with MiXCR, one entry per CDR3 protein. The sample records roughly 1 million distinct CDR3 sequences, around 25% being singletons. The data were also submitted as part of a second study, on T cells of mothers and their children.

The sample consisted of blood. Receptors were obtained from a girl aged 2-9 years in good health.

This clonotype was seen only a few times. DNA of the CDR3: TGTGCCACCGAACGTGATACAGGGAGCCCCTACGAGCAGTACTTC. It yields the protein CATERDTGSPYEQYF. V gene TRBV7-9 combines with J gene TRBJ2-7; D perhaps matches TRBD1 (6 bases). Trimming removed 10 bases at V and 2 bases at J, with 21 bases between. Germline V CDR1 and CDR2: SEHNR, FQNEAQ (reference sequence). The CDR3 runs to 15 residues.

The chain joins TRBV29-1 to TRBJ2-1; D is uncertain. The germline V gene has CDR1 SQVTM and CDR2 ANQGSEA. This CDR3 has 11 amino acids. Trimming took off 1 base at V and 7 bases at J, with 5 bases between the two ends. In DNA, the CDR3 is TGCAGCGTTGAAGGAGATAATGAGCAGTTCTTC. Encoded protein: CSVEGDNEQFF.

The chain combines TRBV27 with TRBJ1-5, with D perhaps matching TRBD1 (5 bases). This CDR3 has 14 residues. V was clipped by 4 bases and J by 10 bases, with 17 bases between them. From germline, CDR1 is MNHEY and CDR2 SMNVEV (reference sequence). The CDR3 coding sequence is TGTGCCAGCAGTTCCCTGATGGGGACTGAACCCCAGCATTTT. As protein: CASSSLMGTEPQHF.

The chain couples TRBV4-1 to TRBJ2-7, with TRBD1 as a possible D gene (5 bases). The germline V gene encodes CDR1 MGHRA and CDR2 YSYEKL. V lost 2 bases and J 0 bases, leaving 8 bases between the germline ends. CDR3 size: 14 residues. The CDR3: CASSQTTVSYEQYF. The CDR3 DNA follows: TGCGCCAGCAGCCAAACGACAGTCTCCTACGAGCAGTACTTC.

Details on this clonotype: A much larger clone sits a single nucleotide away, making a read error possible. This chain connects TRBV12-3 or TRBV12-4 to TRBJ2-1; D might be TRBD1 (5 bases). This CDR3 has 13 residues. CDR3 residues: CANSLGVYNEQFF. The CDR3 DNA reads TGTGCCAACAGTTTAGGGGTTTACAATGAGCAGTTCTTC.

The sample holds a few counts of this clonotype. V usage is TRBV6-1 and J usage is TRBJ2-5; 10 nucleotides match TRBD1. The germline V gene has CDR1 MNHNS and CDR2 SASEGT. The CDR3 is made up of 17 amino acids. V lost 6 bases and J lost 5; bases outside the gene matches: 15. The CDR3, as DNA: TGTGCCAGCAGCAGATCCGGACAGGGGGGAGGTGGGGAGACCCAGTACTTC. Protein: CASSRSGQGGGGETQYF.

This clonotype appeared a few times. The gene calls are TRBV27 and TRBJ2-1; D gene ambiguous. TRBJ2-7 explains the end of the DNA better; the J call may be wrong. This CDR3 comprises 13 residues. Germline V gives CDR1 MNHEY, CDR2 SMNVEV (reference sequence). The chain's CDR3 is CASSFKQTYEQYF. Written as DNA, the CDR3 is TGTGCCAGCAGTTTTAAACAGACCTACGAGCAGTACTTC.

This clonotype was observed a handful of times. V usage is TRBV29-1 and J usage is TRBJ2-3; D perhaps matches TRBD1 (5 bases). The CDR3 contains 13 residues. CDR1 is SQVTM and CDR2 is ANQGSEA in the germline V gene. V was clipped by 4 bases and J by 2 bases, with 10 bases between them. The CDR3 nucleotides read TGCAGCGTTGGGACACACCACACAGATACGCAGTATTTT. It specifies CSVGTHHTDTQYF.

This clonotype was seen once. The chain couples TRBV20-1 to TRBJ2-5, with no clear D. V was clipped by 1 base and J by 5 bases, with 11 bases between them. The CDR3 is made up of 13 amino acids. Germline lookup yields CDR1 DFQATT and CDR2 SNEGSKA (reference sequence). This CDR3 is CSARARLAETQYF. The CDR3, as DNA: TGCAGTGCTAGAGCTAGACTGGCGGAGACCCAGTACTTC.

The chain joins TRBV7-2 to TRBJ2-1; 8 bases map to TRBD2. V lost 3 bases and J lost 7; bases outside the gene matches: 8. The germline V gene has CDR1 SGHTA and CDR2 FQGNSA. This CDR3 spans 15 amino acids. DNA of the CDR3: TGTGCCAGCAGCTTGTCACTAGCGGAGGGGAATGAGCAGTTCTTC. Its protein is CASSLSLAEGNEQFF.

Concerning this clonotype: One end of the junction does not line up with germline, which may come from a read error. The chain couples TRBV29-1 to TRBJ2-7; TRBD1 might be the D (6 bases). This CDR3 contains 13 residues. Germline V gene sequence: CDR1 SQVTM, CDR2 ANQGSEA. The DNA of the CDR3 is TGTAGCGTTGGTTTGACAGGCTCCTACGAGCAGTACTTC. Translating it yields CSVGLTGSYEQYF.

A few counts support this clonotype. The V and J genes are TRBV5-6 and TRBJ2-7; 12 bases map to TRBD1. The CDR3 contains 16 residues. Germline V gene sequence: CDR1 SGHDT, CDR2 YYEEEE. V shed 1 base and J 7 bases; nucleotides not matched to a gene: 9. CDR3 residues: CASSLLRDRGRREQYF. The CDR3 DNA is TGTGCCAGCAGCTTGTTGCGGGACAGGGGGCGACGGGAGCAGTACTTC.

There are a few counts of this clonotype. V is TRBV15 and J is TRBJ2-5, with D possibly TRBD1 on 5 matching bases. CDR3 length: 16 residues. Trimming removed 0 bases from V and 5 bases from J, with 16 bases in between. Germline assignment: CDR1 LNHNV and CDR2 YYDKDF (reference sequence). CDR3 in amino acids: CATSRDLRQAGETQYF. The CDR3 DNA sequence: TGTGCCACCAGCAGAGATCTGAGGCAGGCAGGGGAGACCCAGTACTTC.

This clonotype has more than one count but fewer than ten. In DNA, the CDR3 is TGCAGCGTTGAAGCGATATCCTACAATGAGCAGTTCTTC. Its protein is CSVEAISYNEQFF. The V gene is TRBV29-1, the J gene TRBJ2-1; no clear D gene. Germline V gene sequence: CDR1 SQVTM, CDR2 ANQGSEA. This CDR3 contains 13 residues. The V gene lost 1 base and the J gene lost 1 base, with 5 bases spanning the gap.

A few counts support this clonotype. The CDR3, as DNA: TGCAGCGTTGAAGATCTTGTTGGGTCGGGCGAAGAGACCCAGTACTTC. It specifies CSVEDLVGSGEETQYF. The rearrangement joins TRBV29-1 to TRBJ2-5, with D unresolved. The CDR3 contains 16 residues. Between the trimmed V and J ends, which lost 0 bases and 3 bases, there was a span of 17 bases. From germline, CDR1 is SQVTM and CDR2 ANQGSEA.

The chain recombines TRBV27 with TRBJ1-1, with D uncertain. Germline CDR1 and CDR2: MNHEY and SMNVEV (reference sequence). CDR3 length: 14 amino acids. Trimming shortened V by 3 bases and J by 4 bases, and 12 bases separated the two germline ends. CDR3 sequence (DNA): TGTGCCAGCAGTTTTCTGGGAGGGAGCACTGAAGCTTTCTTT. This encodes CASSFLGGSTEAFF.

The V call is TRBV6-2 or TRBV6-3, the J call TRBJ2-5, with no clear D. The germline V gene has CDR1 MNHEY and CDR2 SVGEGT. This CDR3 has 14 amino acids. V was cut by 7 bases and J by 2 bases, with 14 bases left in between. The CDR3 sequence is CASTAFGVQETQYF. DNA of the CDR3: TGTGCCAGCACCGCCTTTGGGGTTCAAGAGACCCAGTACTTC.

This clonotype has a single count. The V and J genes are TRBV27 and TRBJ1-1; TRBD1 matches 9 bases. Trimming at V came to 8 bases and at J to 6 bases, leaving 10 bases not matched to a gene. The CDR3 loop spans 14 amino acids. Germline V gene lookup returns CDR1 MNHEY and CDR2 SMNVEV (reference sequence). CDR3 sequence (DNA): TGTGCCAGCCGCCGGGACAGGGTCGACGCTGAAGCTTTCTTT. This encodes CASRRDRVDAEAFF.

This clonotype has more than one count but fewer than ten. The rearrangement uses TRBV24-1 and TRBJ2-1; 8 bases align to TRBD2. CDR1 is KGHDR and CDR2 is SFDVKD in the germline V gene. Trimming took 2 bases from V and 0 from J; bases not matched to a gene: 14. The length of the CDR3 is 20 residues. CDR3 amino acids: CATSDSTGLSGRSSYNEQFF. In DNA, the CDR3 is TGTGCCACCAGTGATTCCACAGGATTAAGCGGGAGAAGCTCCTACAATGAGCAGTTCTTC.

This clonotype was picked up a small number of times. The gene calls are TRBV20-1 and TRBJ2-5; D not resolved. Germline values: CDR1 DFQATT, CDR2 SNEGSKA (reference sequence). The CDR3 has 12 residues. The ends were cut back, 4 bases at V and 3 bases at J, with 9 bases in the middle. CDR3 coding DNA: TGCAGTGCTACCGTGCTTAAAGAGACCCAGTACTTC. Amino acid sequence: CSATVLKETQYF.

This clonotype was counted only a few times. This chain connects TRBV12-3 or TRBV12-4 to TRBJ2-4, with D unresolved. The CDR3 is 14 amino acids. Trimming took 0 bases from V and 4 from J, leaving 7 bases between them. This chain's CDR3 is CASSLAGQKNIQYF. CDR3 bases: TGTGCCAGCAGTTTAGCGGGCCAGAAAAACATTCAGTACTTC.

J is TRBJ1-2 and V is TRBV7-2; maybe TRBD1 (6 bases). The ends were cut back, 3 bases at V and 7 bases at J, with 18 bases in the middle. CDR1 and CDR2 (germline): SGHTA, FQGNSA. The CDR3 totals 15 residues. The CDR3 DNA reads TGTGCCAGCAGCTTGATCCCGGACAGATCTGCTGGCTACACCTTC. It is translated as CASSLIPDRSAGYTF.

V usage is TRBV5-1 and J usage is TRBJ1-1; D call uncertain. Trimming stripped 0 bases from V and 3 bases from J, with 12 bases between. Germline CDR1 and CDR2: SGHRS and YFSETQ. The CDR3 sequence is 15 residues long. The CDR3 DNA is TGCGCCAGCAGCTTGGATTCCCCCGGGGACACTGAAGCTTTCTTT. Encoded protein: CASSLDSPGDTEAFF.